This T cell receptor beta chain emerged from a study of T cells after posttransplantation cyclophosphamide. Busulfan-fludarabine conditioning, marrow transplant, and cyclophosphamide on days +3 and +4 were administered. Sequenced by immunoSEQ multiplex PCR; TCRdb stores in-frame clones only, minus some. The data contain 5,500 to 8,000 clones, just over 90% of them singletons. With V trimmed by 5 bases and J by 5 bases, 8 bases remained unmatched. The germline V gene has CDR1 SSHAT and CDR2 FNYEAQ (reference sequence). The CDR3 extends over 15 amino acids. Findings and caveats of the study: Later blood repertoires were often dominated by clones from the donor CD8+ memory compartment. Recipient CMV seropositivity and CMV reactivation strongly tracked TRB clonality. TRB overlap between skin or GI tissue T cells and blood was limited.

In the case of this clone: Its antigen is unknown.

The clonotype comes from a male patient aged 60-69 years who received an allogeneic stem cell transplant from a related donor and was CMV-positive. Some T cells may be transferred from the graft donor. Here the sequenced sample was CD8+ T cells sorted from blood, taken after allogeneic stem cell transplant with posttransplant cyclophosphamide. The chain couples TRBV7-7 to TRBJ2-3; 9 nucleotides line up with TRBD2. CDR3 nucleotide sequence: TGTGCCAGCAGCCACAGCGGGGGGTCCGGAGATACGCAGTATTTT. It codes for CASSHSGGSGDTQYF.